Listed below are T cell receptor beta chains from one sample, sequenced in a study of T-cell reconstitution after alpha-beta-depleted transplantation in children. TCRdb reprocessed the PCR reads with MiXCR, giving one entry per CDR3 protein. Of some 26,000 distinct CDR3 sequences listed, roughly a sixth are singletons. Here the sequenced sample was PBMCs, mostly from graft donor cells, taken 60 days after TCRalphabeta/CD19-depleted stem cell transplant. These receptors were obtained from a male patient between 2 and 10 years old who had a stem cell transplant for acute lymphoblastic leukemia, so the T cells may come from the graft donor. Both conserved end residues are part of each CDR3. The D gene is left open where the match is weak. The size entry is marked missing in some rows and otherwise reads once, few, many or a size class.

J gene | clone size | D gene | CDR3 length | V gene | CDR3 protein | CDR3 DNA
TRBJ2-1 | many | - | 15 | TRBV7-9 | CASSKQDSIYNEQFF | TGTGCCAGCAGCAAACAAGATTCGATCTACAATGAGCAGTTCTTC
TRBJ2-7 | few | TRBD1 | 17 | TRBV27 | CASSFHTSAGGTHEQYF | TGTGCCAGCAGTTTTCATACGTCGGCAGGGGGCACCCACGAGCAGTACTTC
TRBJ2-1 | many | - | 12 | TRBV5-1 | CASKSRSGEQFF | TGCGCCAGCAAGAGCAGGTCCGGAGAGCAGTTCTTC
TRBJ1-5 | - | - | 15 | TRBV2 | CASSARTGRGQPQHF | TGTGCCAGCAGTGCGCGGACCGGTCGGGGGCAGCCCCAGCATTTT
TRBJ2-3 | few | - | 14 | TRBV20-1 | CSAPSAGSPDTQYF | TGCAGTGCTCCTTCCGCGGGGAGCCCAGATACGCAGTATTTT
TRBJ2-7 | many | - | 14 | TRBV7-9 | CASSLAADSYEQYF | TGTGCCAGCAGCCTTGCGGCGGACTCCTACGAGCAGTACTTC
TRBJ2-1 | - | - | 14 | TRBV7-9 | CASSLAPSNNEQFF | TGTGCCAGCAGCTTAGCGCCCAGCAACAATGAGCAGTTCTTC
TRBJ1-1 | - | TRBD1 | 14 | TRBV5-1 | CASSFTQGATEAFF | TGCGCCAGCAGCTTCACTCAGGGGGCAACTGAAGCTTTCTTT
TRBJ1-2 | - | - | 13 | TRBV20-1 | CSASRTDFYGYTF | TGCAGTGCTAGTCGGACAGACTTCTATGGCTACACCTTC
TRBJ1-1 | - | - | 15 | TRBV20-1 | CSARGRSVRGTEAFF | TGCAGTGCTAGAGGCAGGTCGGTCAGGGGCACTGAAGCTTTCTTT